This T cell receptor (beta chain) was profiled in a study of shared clonotypes between healthy human individuals. Donors comprised only Caucasian adults living in Nashville, Tennessee. Study results and caveats: Specimens sampled were limited to blood, with tissue repertoires likely differing. Larger estimated richness was generally recorded for naive subsets relative to memory subsets.

This CDR3 is 12 amino acids long. Germline-derived CDR1 and CDR2 are KGHSH and LQKENI. V dropped 6 bases and J dropped 4 bases, with 9 bases sitting between them. Every subset's genomic DNA went evenly onto several immunoSEQ plates. TCRdb's copy holds only in-frame clones and misses some; the assay was immunoSEQ multiplex PCR. In the table there are roughly 2,500,000 clones, approximately 93% of which are singletons. This clone was detected a few times. The antigen remains undetermined. Additional DNA sequences in this sample encode the identical CDR3. This chain uses TRBV18 with TRBJ2-5; TRBD1 is a possible D gene (5 bases). The origin of this receptor is a man between 18 and 35 years old in good health. Some clones in this sample may be carry-over from other donors' samples. Sample: naive CD4+ T cells from PBMCs. Subset of the sample: CD45RA+ positively selected. The CDR3 sequence: CASSGRGETQYF. CDR3 sequence (DNA): TGTGCCAGCTCGGGGCGCGGAGAGACCCAGTACTTC.